This T cell receptor (beta chain) was sequenced during a study of lymphopenia after photon versus proton radiotherapy. Study-wide results and limits: After lymphocyte nadir, photon-treated repertoires showed oligoclonal expansion, especially CD8+ Temra. Photon-treated patients lost naive T cells and TCR diversity; proton-treated stayed stable. Only patients who died were analyzed for survival; proton advantage is unproven.

This clone was observed once. Its antigen remains unknown. One end of the junction fails to match germline, which may point to a read error. The CDR3 covers 13 residues. Germline V CDR1 and CDR2: SSHAT, FNYEAQ (reference sequence). Using immunoSEQ multiplex PCR, the repertoire was profiled, and TCRdb retains in-frame clones only, with some absent. The sample includes 70,000 to 95,000 clones, approximately 82% of them seen just once. The material was peripheral blood, obtained from a patient treated with proton-based radiotherapy. The gene calls are TRBV7-7 and TRBJ2-5; D may be TRBD1 (6 bases). This TCR derives from a man aged 55 to 70 with pancreatic cancer. CDR3 nucleotides: TGTGCTAGCAGCCCCATGGGGGCTGCGACCCAGTACTTC. It codes for CASSPMGAATQYF.